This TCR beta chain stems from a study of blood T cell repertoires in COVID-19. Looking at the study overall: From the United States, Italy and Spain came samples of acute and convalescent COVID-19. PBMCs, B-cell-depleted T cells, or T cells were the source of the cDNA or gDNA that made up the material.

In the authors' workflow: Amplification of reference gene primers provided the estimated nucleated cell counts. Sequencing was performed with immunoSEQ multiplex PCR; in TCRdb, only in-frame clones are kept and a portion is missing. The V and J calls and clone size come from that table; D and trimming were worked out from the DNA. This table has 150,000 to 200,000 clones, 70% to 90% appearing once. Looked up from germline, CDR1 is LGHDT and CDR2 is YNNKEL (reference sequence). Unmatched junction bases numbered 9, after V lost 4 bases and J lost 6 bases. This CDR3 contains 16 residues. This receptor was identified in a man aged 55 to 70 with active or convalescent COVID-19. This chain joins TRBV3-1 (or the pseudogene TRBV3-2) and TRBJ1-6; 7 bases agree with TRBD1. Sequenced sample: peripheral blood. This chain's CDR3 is CASSRLQDRINSPLHF. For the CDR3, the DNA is TGTGCCAGCAGCCGCCTTCAGGACAGGATTAATTCACCCCTCCACTTT.